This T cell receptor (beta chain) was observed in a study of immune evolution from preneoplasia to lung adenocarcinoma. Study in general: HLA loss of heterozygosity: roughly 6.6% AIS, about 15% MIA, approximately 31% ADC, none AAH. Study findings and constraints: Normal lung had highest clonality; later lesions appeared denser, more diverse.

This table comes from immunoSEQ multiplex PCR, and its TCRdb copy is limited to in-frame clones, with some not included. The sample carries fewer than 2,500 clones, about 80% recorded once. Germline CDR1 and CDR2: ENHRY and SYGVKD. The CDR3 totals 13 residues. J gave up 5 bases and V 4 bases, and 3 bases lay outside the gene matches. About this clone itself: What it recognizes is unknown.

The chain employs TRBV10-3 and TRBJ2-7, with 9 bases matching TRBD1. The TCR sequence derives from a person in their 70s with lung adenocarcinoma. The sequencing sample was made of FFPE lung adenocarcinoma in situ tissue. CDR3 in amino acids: CAISVRQGDEQYF. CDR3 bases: TGTGCCATCAGTGTTCGACAGGGGGACGAGCAGTACTTC.